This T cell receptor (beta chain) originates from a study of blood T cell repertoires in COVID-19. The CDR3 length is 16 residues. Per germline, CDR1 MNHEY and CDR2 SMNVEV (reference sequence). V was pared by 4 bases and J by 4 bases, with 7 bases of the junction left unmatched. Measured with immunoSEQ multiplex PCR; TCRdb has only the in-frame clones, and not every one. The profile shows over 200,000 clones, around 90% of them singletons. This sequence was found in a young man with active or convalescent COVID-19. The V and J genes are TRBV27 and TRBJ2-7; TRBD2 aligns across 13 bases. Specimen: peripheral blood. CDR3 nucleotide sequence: TGTGCCAGCAGTTCCGGACTAGCGGGAGTTGGGTACGAGCAGTACTTC. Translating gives CASSSGLAGVGYEQYF.